The rows below give T cell receptor beta chains drawn from one sample of a study of T cells in localized non-small cell lung cancer. The assay was immunoSEQ multiplex PCR, and TCRdb's table has in-frame clones only and misses some. The sample consists of tens of thousands of clones, around 92% of them appearing once. The sample here was peripheral blood, taken before any cancer treatment. Receptors were obtained from a female donor of 60 years or more with stage I lung adenocarcinoma. Each CDR3 is given with its conserved first and last residue. Each record gives: D gene, clone size, J gene, V gene, CDR3 DNA, CDR3 protein. The D gene is left open where the match is weak. A row's size may be missing; if present it is once, few, many or a size class.

NA | NA | TRBJ2-7 | TRBV6-1 | TGTGCCAGCAGTGGCCCAGTCTCCTACGAGCAGTACTTC | CASSGPVSYEQYF
TRBD1 | NA | TRBJ1-2 | TRBV2 | TGTGCCAGCAGTGGACAGGGGGTCTATGGCTACACCTTC | CASSGQGVYGYTF
NA | NA | TRBJ1-2 | TRBV5-1 | TGCGCCAGCAGCTTGGCCGGCAGATCGGGCTACACCTTC | CASSLAGRSGYTF
TRBD1 | NA | TRBJ1-6 | TRBV7-2 | TGTGCCAGCAGCTCGGGAATTCAGGGGGCGGACTCACCCCTCCACTTT | CASSSGIQGADSPLHF
TRBD2 | NA | TRBJ2-4 | TRBV5-4 | TGTGCCAGCAGCGGAGGGAGGGAAGACATTCAGTACTTC | CASSGGREDIQYF
TRBD2 | NA | TRBJ2-5 | TRBV7-2 | TGTGCCAGCAGCTCCGAAGTGGGTCGGCGGGGGGGAGGTGAGACCCAGTACTTC | CASSSEVGRRGGGETQYF
NA | NA | TRBJ2-3 | TRBV15 | TGTGCCACCAGCAGAGCCCCGCTAGAGGCGCAGTATTTT | CATSRAPLEAQYF
TRBD2 | NA | TRBJ2-1 | TRBV6-5 | TGTGCCAGCAGTTTAACTAGCGGATACAATGAGCAGTTCTTC | CASSLTSGYNEQFF
TRBD1 | NA | TRBJ2-3 | TRBV11-3 | TGTGCCAGCAGCCCCAGGACAGGGGGCGATACGCAGTATTTT | CASSPRTGGDTQYF
NA | once | TRBJ2-7 | TRBV6-5 | TGTGCCAGTGGGGGCGATGGTTTCTCCTACGAGCAGTACTTC | CASGGDGFSYEQYF
NA | NA | TRBJ2-7 | TRBV5-1 | TGCGCCAGCAGCTTGGACCGCAACTACGAGCAGTACTTC | CASSLDRNYEQYF
NA | NA | TRBJ2-2 | TRBV15 | TGTGCCACCAGCGGAAACAGGGGGGGCACCGGGGAGCTGTTTTTT | CATSGNRGGTGELFF
NA | NA | TRBJ2-7 | TRBV21-1 | TGTGCCAGCAGCTGGGACAGAACCTACGAGCAGTACTTC | CASSWDRTYEQYF
TRBD1 | NA | TRBJ1-3 | TRBV7-9 | TGTGCCAGCAGCCCGACAGGGACCTCCGGAAACACCATATATTTT | CASSPTGTSGNTIYF
NA | once | TRBJ1-2 | TRBV7-9 | TGTGCCAGCAGCACAAACGGTTTGGTGAGCTACACCTTC | CASSTNGLVSYTF
TRBD1 | once | TRBJ1-1 | TRBV5-4 | TGTGCCAGCAGCTTGGCTGAGGGACAGGGTAGGGCTTTCTTT | CASSLAEGQGRAFF
TRBD1 | NA | TRBJ2-3 | TRBV6-4 | TGTGCCAGCAGTGCCCGACAGGGCGCAGATACGCAGTATTTT | CASSARQGADTQYF
TRBD2 | NA | TRBJ2-3 | TRBV25-1 | TGTGCCAGCAGTGAAACAAGCGGGGGGCCAACAGATACGCAGTATTTT | CASSETSGGPTDTQYF
NA | NA | TRBJ2-2 | TRBV4-1 | TGCGCCAGCAGCCAAGAGTCCTGGGCCGGGGAGCTGTTTTTT | CASSQESWAGELFF
TRBD1 | NA | TRBJ1-3 | TRBV2 | TGTGCCAGGGGGCAGGGGGACACCATATATTTT | CARGQGDTIYF
NA | NA | TRBJ1-2 | TRBV11-3 | TGTGCCAGCAGCTTAGGGACATTACCTGGCTACACCTTC | CASSLGTLPGYTF
TRBD1 | once | TRBJ2-7 | TRBV5-1 | TGCGCCAGCAGCCCTGTCGACAGGGACGACGAGCAGTACTTC | CASSPVDRDDEQYF
NA | once | TRBJ2-3 | TRBV5-1 | TGCGCCAGCAGCTTAAGGACTGTTTTAGATACGCAGTATTTT | CASSLRTVLDTQYF
TRBD2 | NA | TRBJ2-1 | TRBV30 | TGTGCCTGGAGTGTACGGGGACGGGGACTAGCGGGGGGTTACAATGAGCAGTTCTTC | CAWSVRGRGLAGGYNEQFF
TRBD1 | NA | TRBJ2-1 | TRBV27 | TGTGCCAGCGCTATTCAAACAGGGGGGCAGTTCTTC | CASAIQTGGQFF
TRBD2 | NA | TRBJ2-3 | TRBV6-5 | TGTGCCAGCAGGACGGGACTAGCGGGGGGGGATACGCAGTATTTT | CASRTGLAGGDTQYF